The 21 T cell receptor beta chains given below trace back to one sample, sequenced in a study of T-cell memory formation after mild COVID-19. TCRdb reprocessed the 5' RACE reads with MiXCR, giving one entry per CDR3 protein. The sample carries fewer than 350,000 distinct CDR3 sequences, roughly an eighth recorded once. The sequenced sample was PBMCs or a T cell subset sorted from them (not recorded which). Receptor source: a man younger than 35 who had mild COVID-19 (a few samples of this study predate the infection). Cell type and time point are not known.

This clonotype came up many times. The genes are TRBV5-1 and TRBJ1-1; no firm D call. Germline CDR1 is SGHRS and CDR2 is YFSETQ. V shed 0 bases and J shed 11 bases, with 23 bases lying between them. The CDR3 is 16 residues long. The CDR3: CASSLGAIGGSVNAFF. The CDR3, as DNA: TGCGCCAGCAGCTTGGGGGCGATCGGAGGCTCCGTGAATGCTTTCTTT.

This clonotype was picked up a small number of times. The gene calls are TRBV4-3 and TRBJ1-6, with D possibly TRBD1 on 5 matching bases. Germline V gene sequence: CDR1 LGHNA, CDR2 YSLEER. The CDR3 has 16 amino acids. Deletions cut 1 base from V and 3 bases from J, with 10 bases between. The CDR3: CASSQGQGSYNSPLHF. The CDR3, as DNA: TGCGCCAGCAGCCAAGGTCAGGGTAGCTATAATTCACCCCTCCACTTT.

This clonotype came up a few times. This sequence joins TRBV7-9 and TRBJ1-6; D gene unclear. Trimming removed 3 bases from V and 8 bases from J, with 2 bases in between. Germline V gene data show CDR1 as SEHNR and CDR2 as FQNEAQ (reference sequence). CDR3 size: 11 residues. The CDR3 bases are TGTGCCAGCAGCTTCGATTCACCCCTCCACTTT. Translation: CASSFDSPLHF.

The J gene is TRBJ1-1, the V gene TRBV7-6; D is uncertain. This CDR3 is 13 amino acids long. In germline, CDR1 is SGHVS, CDR2 FNYEAQ. The V end was cut by 5 bases, the J end by 6 bases, with 13 bases between. CDR3 in DNA: TGTGCCAGCAGCGCCCGGCGGGCGGCTGAAGCTTTCTTT. This codes for CASSARRAAEAFF.

Many counts were recorded for this clonotype. The chain has TRBV2 and TRBJ1-1; D is perhaps TRBD1 (6 bases). The germline CDR1 and CDR2 sequences are SNHLY and FYNNEI. Trimming shortened V by 6 bases and J by 0 bases, and 11 bases separated the two germline ends. The CDR3 consists of 14 residues. The CDR3 DNA is TGTGCCAGCAGCAGGGACATCATGAACACTGAAGCTTTCTTT. Translated: CASSRDIMNTEAFF.

This rearrangement joins TRBV3-1 to TRBJ2-2; D unclear. In germline, CDR1 is LGHDT, CDR2 YNNKEL (reference sequence). This CDR3 has 14 amino acids. Trimming took 1 base from V and 4 from J, leaving 7 bases between them. The CDR3 DNA is TGTGCCAGCAGCCAAGGGCACCTCACCGGGGAGCTGTTTTTT. Its protein product is CASSQGHLTGELFF.

This chain joins TRBV27 and TRBJ2-1; perhaps TRBD2 as D (6 bases). The CDR3 spans 11 residues. CDR1 MNHEY and CDR2 SMNVEV come from the germline V gene (reference sequence). V dropped 3 bases and J dropped 15 bases, with 12 bases sitting between them. The CDR3 DNA follows: TGTGCCAGCAGTTTGAAGGGGAGGCCGTTCTTC. Its translation is CASSLKGRPFF.

V usage is TRBV24-1 and J usage is TRBJ2-6; 9 bases agree with TRBD1. V lost 4 bases and J lost 3; bases outside the gene matches: 6. The CDR3 extends over 17 amino acids. Germline V gene sequence: CDR1 KGHDR, CDR2 SFDVKD. In DNA form, the CDR3 reads TGTGCCACCAGTGAACACAGGGACAGGGTTGGGGCCAACGTCCTGACTTTC. Its protein is CATSEHRDRVGANVLTF.

For this clonotype: A much larger clone lies a single base off, so this may be a read error. The chain has TRBV11-2 and TRBJ2-3; TRBD2 aligns across 12 bases. Germline values: CDR1 SGHAT, CDR2 FQNNGV. The CDR3 spans 18 residues. The CDR3 region is CASGLGTSGGLWADTQYF. DNA of the CDR3: TGTGCCAGCGGCTTAGGCACTAGCGGGGGGCTGTGGGCAGATACGCAGTATTTT. Looking up the rest from reference TRBV11-2 and TRBJ2-3 gives the full variable domain: EAGVAQSPRYKIIEKRQSVAFWCNPISGHATLYWYQQILGQGPKLLIQFQNNGVVDDSQLPKDRFSAERLKGVDSTLKIQPAKLEDSAVYLCASGLGTSGGLWADTQYFGPGTRLTVL.

The V call is TRBV4-2, the J call TRBJ2-7; D remains unclear. This CDR3 comprises 13 residues. Trimming removed 0 bases from V and 3 bases from J, with 6 bases in between. From germline, CDR1 is LGHNA and CDR2 YNFKEQ. The chain's CDR3 is CASSQETLYEQYF. CDR3 sequence (DNA): TGTGCCAGCAGCCAAGAGACCCTCTACGAGCAGTACTTC.

This clonotype came up many times. V gene TRBV7-2 combines with J gene TRBJ2-5, with 8 bases that match TRBD2. The CDR3 has 15 residues. Germline V gives CDR1 SGHTA, CDR2 FQGNSA. The J segment lost 2 bases and the V segment lost 6 bases, leaving 8 bases of the junction unmatched. The CDR3 reads CASRGNSGAQETQYF. CDR3 DNA sequence: TGTGCCAGCAGGGGTAATAGCGGGGCTCAAGAGACCCAGTACTTC.

This clonotype was seen more than once but under ten times. The V call is TRBV7-2, the J call TRBJ1-2; D is possibly TRBD1 (6 bases). The CDR3 runs to 15 residues. CDR1 is SGHTA and CDR2 is FQGNSA in the germline V gene. Trimming left V 5 bases short and J 2 bases short, with 15 bases between. The CDR3 DNA reads TGTGCCAGCAGCCTTGATTGGGGGGGCAACTATGGCTACACCTTC. Its translation is CASSLDWGGNYGYTF.

The J gene is TRBJ2-1, the V gene TRBV6-2 or TRBV6-3; no reliable D call. Per the germline V gene, CDR1 is MNHEY and CDR2 is SVGEGT. Trimming took off 8 bases at V and 2 bases at J, with 13 bases between the two ends. The CDR3 sequence is 14 residues long. In DNA, the CDR3 is TGTGCCAGCGGTAGGAGCAGCCCCTACAATGAGCAGTTCTTC. Amino acids: CASGRSSPYNEQFF.

This clonotype was seen a handful of times. The V and J genes are TRBV7-9 and TRBJ2-4; 7 nucleotides line up with TRBD1. The CDR3 runs to 15 residues. Germline trimming cut 5 bases from V and 5 bases from J; bases unmatched to any gene: 9. Germline values: CDR1 SEHNR, CDR2 FQNEAQ (reference sequence). This CDR3 reads CASSALNRGQNIQYF. For the CDR3, the DNA is TGTGCCAGCAGCGCCCTGAACAGGGGACAAAACATTCAGTACTTC.

V and J are TRBV29-1 and TRBJ2-6; tentative D call: TRBD1 (5 bases). The CDR3 contains 14 residues. Trimming took 2 bases from V and 4 from J, leaving 9 bases between them. The germline CDR1 and CDR2 sequences are SQVTM and ANQGSEA. The CDR3 loop is CSVEQGAGANVLTF. The CDR3 DNA reads TGCAGCGTTGAACAGGGCGCCGGGGCCAACGTCCTGACTTTC.

Many counts were recorded for this clonotype. The chain uses TRBV6-2 or TRBV6-3 and TRBJ2-7; 7 bases line up with TRBD2. The CDR3 covers 14 residues. V lost 6 bases, J lost 2 bases, and 7 bases stayed unmatched. From germline, CDR1 is MNHEY and CDR2 SVGEGT. CDR3 sequence reads: CASRLAGSAYEQYF. Here the CDR3 DNA reads TGTGCCAGCAGGTTAGCGGGTTCGGCCTACGAGCAGTACTTC.

This clonotype was detected many times. This sequence joins TRBV11-2 and TRBJ2-5; D unclear. V lost 5 bases and J lost 5, with 9 bases in between. This CDR3 is built from 12 residues. Germline V gene sequence: CDR1 SGHAT, CDR2 FQNNGV. The CDR3 coding sequence is TGTGCCAGCAGCCCGTTAGGGGAGACCCAGTACTTC. Its protein is CASSPLGETQYF.

In its sample, this clonotype was seen a few times. The rearrangement joins TRBV25-1 to TRBJ1-2, with 7 bases that match TRBD1. V was pared by 10 bases and J by 4 bases, with 15 bases of the junction left unmatched. Germline CDR1 and CDR2: MGHDK and SYGVNS. The CDR3 totals 15 residues. This chain's CDR3 is CATQGRGKVRYGYTF. Written as DNA, the CDR3 is TGTGCCACCCAGGGCAGGGGGAAGGTTCGCTATGGCTACACCTTC.

V usage is TRBV5-1 and J usage is TRBJ2-3; D possibly uses TRBD1 or TRBD2 (5 bases each). Germline-derived CDR1 and CDR2 are SGHRS and YFSETQ. The V end was cut by 0 bases, the J end by 6 bases, with 14 bases between. The CDR3 runs to 15 residues. The CDR3, as DNA: TGCGCCAGCAGCTTGGTGGGCAGGGCGGGCGATACGCAGTATTTT. It yields the protein CASSLVGRAGDTQYF.

The rearrangement joins TRBV5-1 to TRBJ2-2; D call uncertain. Trimming removed 1 base from V and 2 bases from J, with 6 bases in between. CDR1 is SGHRS, CDR2 YFSETQ, per germline. The CDR3 totals 14 residues. CDR3 region: CASSLPINTGELFF. DNA for the CDR3: TGCGCCAGCAGCTTGCCGATCAACACCGGGGAGCTGTTTTTT. Combining the CDR3 with reference TRBV5-1 and TRBJ2-2 gives the whole variable domain KAGVTQTPRYLIKTRGQQVTLSCSPISGHRSVSWYQQTPGQGLQFLFEYFSETQRNKGNFPGRFSGRQFSNSRSEMNVSTLELGDSALYLCASSLPINTGELFFGEGSRLTVL.

This clonotype showed up many times. The rearrangement uses TRBV19 and TRBJ1-1; no clear D. The germline V and J ends were trimmed by 6 bases and 1 base, with 3 bases remaining between them. Germline V CDR1 and CDR2: LNHDA, SQIVND (reference sequence). The length of the CDR3 is 11 residues. As DNA, the CDR3 is TGTGCCAGTAGACAGAACACTGAAGCTTTCTTT. Protein product: CASRQNTEAFF.